Detailed here is one T cell receptor beta chain. Its specificity is not known. The sample comes from a study of early T cells in non-severe SARS-CoV-2 infection. Study findings and constraints: Lookups in VDJdb leaned toward anti-spike CD8 responses and missed private and CD4 specificities.

In TCRdb, the 5' RACE reads were re-called with MiXCR into one record per CDR3 protein. The table lists about 59,000 distinct CDR3 sequences, less than 15% of them singletons, with about a tenth in the top ten. The germline V gene has CDR1 MDHEN and CDR2 SYDVKM. J lost 4 bases, V lost 7 bases, and 11 bases had no gene match. The CDR3 is 15 residues long. This material consisted of whole blood, taken at baseline. This chain links TRBV28 with TRBJ1-2; TRBD1 matches 8 bases. The sequence derives from an adult who was a healthcare worker with PCR-confirmed SARS-CoV-2 infection or an uninfected control (not recorded which). The CDR3 protein is CASTRPGQAPYGYTF. The CDR3 DNA sequence: TGTGCCAGCACCCGACCGGGACAGGCACCCTATGGCTACACCTTC.